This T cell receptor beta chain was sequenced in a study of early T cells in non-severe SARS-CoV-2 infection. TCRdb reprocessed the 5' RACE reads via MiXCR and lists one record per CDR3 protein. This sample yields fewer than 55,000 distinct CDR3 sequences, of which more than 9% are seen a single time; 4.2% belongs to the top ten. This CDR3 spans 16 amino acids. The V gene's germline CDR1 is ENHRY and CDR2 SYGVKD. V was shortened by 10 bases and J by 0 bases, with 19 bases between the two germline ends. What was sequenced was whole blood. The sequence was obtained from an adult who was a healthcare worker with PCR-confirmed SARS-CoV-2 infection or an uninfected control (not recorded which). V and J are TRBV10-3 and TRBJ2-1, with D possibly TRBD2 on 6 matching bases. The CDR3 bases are TGTGCCAACTCCGGGAGAGCGCTCAGCTCCTACAATGAGCAGTTCTTC. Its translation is CANSGRALSSYNEQFF.